This TCR beta chain was sequenced for a study of beta chain features in type 1 diabetes. Study-wide results and limits: More deletions and fewer insertions at VDJ junctions were found in patients with type 1 diabetes. Moderate but significant shortening of TCRB CDR3s was recorded in all four CD4+ subsets from Type 1 diabetes patients.

In germline, CDR1 is SQVTM, CDR2 ANQGSEA. The CDR3 totals 12 residues. V was cut by 2 bases and J by 10 bases, with 14 bases left in between. The whole isolated RNA underwent reverse transcription, so sequencing captured expressed TCRB transcripts. There were approximately 3.5 million reads on average in the naive, central memory and regulatory T cell samples. Using immunoSEQ multiplex PCR, the repertoire was profiled, and TCRdb retains in-frame clones only, with some absent. The data hold hundreds of thousands of clones, with about 12% observed a single time. Note on this clone: Its antigen is unidentified.

Sequenced material: naive CD4+ T cells from blood. The source of this sequence is a woman aged 18-29 years with type 1 diabetes. V usage is TRBV29-1 and J usage is TRBJ1-1, with D tentatively TRBD1 (6 bases). CDR3 sequence: CSVERGKNSAFF. CDR3 DNA: TGCAGCGTTGAAAGGGGGAAGAACTCAGCTTTCTTT.